The next 30 T cell receptor beta chains were all read from a single sample in a study of blood T cells in healthy people across ages. Then a second PCR, running roughly 7 to 11 cycles, was carried out with a sample-barcoded 5' primer and a J-beta primer mix. Each CDR3 protein gets one entry after TCRdb re-called the 5' RACE reads with MiXCR. This table has 730,000 or so distinct CDR3 sequences, around 38% appearing once. The sample was blood. The receptors shown here come from an older man in good health.

The chain carries TRBV6-2 or TRBV6-3 and TRBJ2-5; 14 positions match TRBD2. The CDR3 has 22 residues. Germline CDR1 and CDR2: MNHEY and SVGEGT. Trimming removed 8 bases from V and 5 bases from J; junction bases left unmatched: 28. The CDR3 here is CASCELYDLWTSGRPPPETQYF. Here the CDR3 DNA reads TGTGCCAGCTGCGAGTTGTATGATTTGTGGACTAGCGGGAGGCCACCCCCGGAGACCCAGTACTTC.

This chain links TRBV11-2 with TRBJ2-1; D ambiguous. V gave up 5 bases and J gave up 7 bases, with 12 bases separating them. CDR3 length equals 13 residues. Looked up from germline, CDR1 is SGHAT and CDR2 is FQNNGV. The CDR3 DNA reads as TGTGCCAGCAGCGTGGGCCTCCTTAATGAGCAGTTCTTC. Translation gives CASSVGLLNEQFF.

V gene TRBV4-2 combines with J gene TRBJ1-6, with D perhaps matching TRBD1 (5 bases). V was cut by 7 bases and J by 7 bases, with 20 bases left in between. CDR1 is LGHNA and CDR2 is YNFKEQ in the germline V gene. The CDR3 runs 16 residues. DNA for the CDR3: TGTGCCAGCACAGAAAGAAGAGGGGCAGAAAATTCACCCCTCCACTTT. It encodes CASTERRGAENSPLHF.

This clonotype was found many times. V is TRBV5-1 and J is TRBJ2-3, with 12 bases lining up with TRBD2. With 1 base clipped from V and 3 bases from J, the junction kept 3 bases outside the gene matches. The CDR3 is made up of 16 amino acids. Germline CDR1 is SGHRS and CDR2 is YFSETQ. CDR3 loop: CASSLLAGGPTDTQYF. The DNA of the CDR3 is TGCGCCAGCAGCTTGCTAGCGGGAGGGCCGACAGATACGCAGTATTTT.

The V call is TRBV24-1, the J call TRBJ2-3, with a weak D call TRBD2 (5 bases). Trimming left V 3 bases short and J 1 base short, with 10 bases between. The germline V gene has CDR1 KGHDR and CDR2 SFDVKD. CDR3 length equals 15 residues. This CDR3 reads CATSDPGIRTDTQYF. The CDR3 DNA reads as TGTGCCACCAGTGATCCGGGGATTCGCACAGATACGCAGTATTTT.

This chain uses TRBV24-1 with TRBJ2-5; 8 bases match TRBD2. The CDR3 covers 15 residues. V trimming: 5 bases; J trimming: 11 bases; junction bases outside the gene matches: 15. Per the germline V gene, CDR1 is KGHDR and CDR2 is SFDVKD. The CDR3 sequence: CATSVGREGGNEQYF. The CDR3 bases are TGTGCCACCAGTGTCGGACGGGAGGGTGGTAATGAGCAGTACTTC.

This clonotype was picked up a small number of times. The chain is built from TRBV4-3 and TRBJ2-5; 13 nucleotides agree with TRBD2. In germline, CDR1 is LGHNA, CDR2 YSLEER. CDR3 length: 17 residues. V gave up 0 bases and J gave up 5 bases; unmatched junction bases: 6. The CDR3 DNA is TGCGCCAGCAGCCAAGAGAGGGGACTAGCGGGGAGGGAGACCCAGTACTTC. It yields the protein CASSQERGLAGRETQYF.

This clonotype was detected only a few times. The chain recombines TRBV29-1 with TRBJ2-7, with TRBD1 matching 10 bases. Trimming cost V 4 bases and J 3 bases; bases outside gene matches: 6. Germline V gene sequence: CDR1 SQVTM, CDR2 ANQGSEA. This CDR3 spans 14 amino acids. This CDR3 is CSVARDRGSYEQYF. For the CDR3, the DNA is TGCAGCGTTGCAAGGGACAGGGGTAGCTACGAGCAGTACTTC.

This clonotype was recorded at least ten times. This chain links TRBV7-9 with TRBJ2-1; TRBD1 matches 7 bases. The CDR3 spans 14 residues. V dropped 5 bases and J dropped 7; count of bases not matched to a gene: 8. Germline V gene lookup returns CDR1 SEHNR and CDR2 FQNEAQ (reference sequence). The CDR3 here is CASSRRTGTNEQFF. CDR3 DNA: TGTGCCAGCAGCCGACGGACAGGAACGAATGAGCAGTTCTTC.

This clonotype was detected only a few times. The chain combines TRBV7-2 with TRBJ2-4; tentatively, D is TRBD1 (6 bases). The CDR3 length is 13 residues. The V end was cut by 5 bases, the J end by 12 bases, with 17 bases between. Germline loops: CDR1 SGHTA, CDR2 FQGNSA. CDR3 sequence (DNA): TGTGCCAGCAGCAACCGGGTGGGACACCATCAGTACTTC. Amino acids: CASSNRVGHHQYF. Based on the CDR3 plus reference TRBV7-2 and TRBJ2-4, the full variable domain is GAGVSQSPSNKVTEKGKDVELRCDPISGHTALYWYRQSLGQGLEFLIYFQGNSAPDKSGLPSDRFSAERTGGSVSTLTIQRTQQEDSAVYLCASSNRVGHHQYFGAGTRLSVL.

This sequence joins TRBV24-1 and TRBJ2-1, with no clear D. The CDR3 is 12 residues long. From germline, CDR1 is KGHDR and CDR2 SFDVKD. Trimming took off 3 bases at V and 8 bases at J, with 7 bases between the two ends. The CDR3 loop reads CATSDTSHEQFF. The DNA for the CDR3 is TGTGCCACCAGTGATACAAGTCATGAGCAGTTCTTC.

A note on this clonotype: Here the CDR3 omits its conserved ending phenylalanine or tryptophan, so a read error is the likely source. The chain combines TRBV12-3 or TRBV12-4 with TRBJ2-4; D is undetermined. There are 13 residues in the CDR3. Between the trimmed V and J ends, which lost 11 bases and 0 bases, there was a span of 11 bases. CDR3 coding DNA: TGTGCCCGCATGGGATTAGCCAAAAACATTCAGTACCTC. Translating gives CARMGLAKNIQYL.

This chain's CDR3 is CASSYSVLAGAETQYF. The CDR3 nucleotides read TGTGCCAGCAGTTACTCCGTCCTAGCGGGAGCAGAGACCCAGTACTTC. The chain links TRBV6-6 to TRBJ2-5; 10 bases agree with TRBD2. The CDR3 is 16 residues long. Germline V gives CDR1 MNHNY, CDR2 SVGAGI (reference sequence). Trimming removed 0 bases from V and 4 bases from J; junction bases left unmatched: 5.

Of note for this clonotype: With a much larger clone just one base away, this may be a read error. Written as DNA, the CDR3 is TGTGCCAGCAGCCCCACGGGACAGGGGATCCGCGAGCAGTACTTC. Its protein is CASSPTGQGIREQYF. The chain couples TRBV5-6 to TRBJ2-7, with 10 bases fitting TRBD1. After removal of 4 bases from V and 6 bases from J, the junction contained 10 bases not matched to a gene. This CDR3 spans 15 amino acids. Germline loops: CDR1 SGHDT, CDR2 YYEEEE.

The chain is built from TRBV20-1 and TRBJ1-2; D is possibly TRBD1 (6 bases). V was clipped by 3 bases and J by 4 bases, with 21 bases between them. Germline V gene lookup returns CDR1 DFQATT and CDR2 SNEGSKA (reference sequence). CDR3 size: 16 residues. DNA of the CDR3: TGCAGTGCTAGTCTAACAGGCCCCGGGGGGGCCTATGGCTACACCTTC. It yields the protein CSASLTGPGGAYGYTF.

This chain uses TRBV6-6 with TRBJ1-1, with 7 bases aligning to TRBD1. Germline V gene lookup returns CDR1 MNHNY and CDR2 SVGAGI (reference sequence). Trimming removed 5 bases from V and 3 bases from J; junction bases left unmatched: 9. The CDR3 loop spans 15 amino acids. The CDR3 DNA reads TGTGCCAGCAGTCCAATAAGACAGGGCGACACTGAAGCTTTCTTT. Protein product: CASSPIRQGDTEAFF.

Ten or more counts support this clonotype. This CDR3 reads CASSVAGQTYEQYF. The CDR3 nucleotides read TGTGCCAGCAGCGTAGCGGGACAAACCTACGAGCAGTACTTC. The chain joins TRBV9 to TRBJ2-7; D perhaps matches TRBD1 (6 bases). Trimming shortened V by 0 bases and J by 2 bases, and 9 bases separated the two germline ends. Germline V gives CDR1 SGDLS, CDR2 YYNGEE. CDR3 size: 14 residues.

This clonotype has more than one count but fewer than ten. The rearrangement joins TRBV27 to TRBJ2-7, with a tentative D call TRBD2 (6 bases). V dropped 2 bases and J dropped 0 bases, with 11 bases sitting between them. CDR3 length: 15 residues. CDR1 and CDR2 from the germline V gene are MNHEY and SMNVEV (reference sequence). The CDR3 DNA reads as TGTGCCAGCAGTTTACAACGGGGGAGCTCCTACGAGCAGTACTTC. It encodes CASSLQRGSSYEQYF.

This clonotype was detected only a few times. V is TRBV6-6 and J is TRBJ2-5, with D maybe TRBD2 (5 bases). V was trimmed by 6 bases and J by 5 bases, leaving 13 bases between them. Germline CDR1 and CDR2: MNHNY and SVGAGI (reference sequence). This CDR3 has 13 amino acids. CDR3 sequence (DNA): TGTGCCAGCAGAGTCCGGGGTAGGGAGACCCAGTACTTC. This gives the protein CASRVRGRETQYF.

V is TRBV20-1 and J is TRBJ2-4; D is possibly TRBD1 or TRBD2 (6 bases each). Trimming stripped 6 bases from V and 3 bases from J, with 24 bases between. The CDR3 has 17 residues. Germline CDR1 and CDR2: DFQATT and SNEGSKA (reference sequence). DNA of the CDR3: TGCAGTGCCCTAGGGGGAGGAGCGGCGTCCATCAAAAACATTCAGTACTTC. This gives the protein CSALGGGAASIKNIQYF.

Only a few counts were recorded for this clonotype. The chain is built from TRBV4-3 and TRBJ2-5, with 11 positions matching TRBD1. CDR3 size: 17 residues. Germline V gene sequence: CDR1 LGHNA, CDR2 YSLEER. With V trimmed by 0 bases and J by 5 bases, 8 bases remained unmatched. The chain's CDR3 is CASSQDLDRGPGETQYF. The CDR3 DNA is TGCGCCAGCAGCCAAGATTTGGACAGGGGGCCGGGGGAGACCCAGTACTTC.

DNA of the CDR3: TGTGCCAGCCTCGGCGGGGGGGCCTATGATGAGCAGTACTTC. This translates into CASLGGGAYDEQYF. The rearrangement joins TRBV3-1 to TRBJ2-7; 9 bases line up with TRBD2. Germline lookup yields CDR1 LGHDT and CDR2 YNNKEL (reference sequence). CDR3 length: 14 residues. Trimming cost V 8 bases and J 7 bases; bases outside gene matches: 12.

On this clonotype: Since a much larger clone is just one base distant, this may be a read error. The chain links TRBV20-1 to TRBJ2-7; no reliable D call. The CDR3 covers 10 residues. In germline, CDR1 is DFQATT, CDR2 SNEGSKA (reference sequence). Trimming took 8 bases from V and 8 from J, leaving 13 bases between them. DNA for the CDR3: TGCAGTCCCGCGTCCGACAAGCAGTACTTC. It is translated as CSPASDKQYF.

The chain links TRBV6-5 to TRBJ2-5; 8 bases fit TRBD2. The germline V gene encodes CDR1 MNHEY and CDR2 SVGAGI. There are 17 residues in the CDR3. With V trimmed by 5 bases and J by 11 bases, 22 bases remained unmatched. Written as DNA, the CDR3 is TGTGCCAGCAGTAATATTCGAGGACTAGCTGTTGGCTACGGGCAGTACTTC. It encodes CASSNIRGLAVGYGQYF.

The chain recombines TRBV21-1 with TRBJ2-3; no DNA check was done on the table's D call, TRBD2. TRBV21-1 is a listed pseudogene. The CDR3 has 16 residues. The CDR3 loop is CASSKAARPNTDTQYF. The CDR3 coding sequence is TGTGCCAGCAGCAAAGCGGCCAGGCCCAACACAGATACGCAGTATTTT.

V usage is TRBV29-1 and J usage is TRBJ2-2; the D gene is possibly TRBD2 (6 bases). CDR1 and CDR2 from the germline V gene are SQVTM and ANQGSEA. Trimming cost V 4 bases and J 5 bases, with 11 bases left between them. The CDR3 totals 13 residues. Written as DNA, the CDR3 is TGCAGCGTTGTGGCGGGATTAACCGGGGAGCTGTTTTTT. Translated: CSVVAGLTGELFF.

The chain has TRBV6-2 or TRBV6-3 and TRBJ2-7; a weak D match, TRBD1 (5 bases). V was pared by 5 bases and J by 7 bases, with 12 bases between. Germline lookup yields CDR1 MNHEY and CDR2 SVGEGT. CDR3 size: 12 residues. The CDR3: CASSAKGFEQYF. DNA of the CDR3: TGTGCCAGCAGTGCCAAGGGGTTTGAGCAGTACTTC.

The rearrangement links TRBV29-1 to TRBJ1-1; D remains ambiguous. The CDR3 consists of 13 residues. Germline V gene lookup returns CDR1 SQVTM and CDR2 ANQGSEA. Trimming removed 5 bases at V and 0 bases at J, with 10 bases between. DNA of the CDR3: TGCAGCGTTTCAGACACTCTGAACACTGAAGCTTTCTTT. Translation: CSVSDTLNTEAFF.

This sequence joins TRBV28 and TRBJ2-3, with 13 bases lining up with TRBD2. Unmatched junction bases numbered 14, after V lost 5 bases and J lost 0 bases. This CDR3 contains 20 residues. Germline V gene sequence: CDR1 MDHEN, CDR2 SYDVKM. CDR3 in DNA: TGTGCCAGCAGTACCCAGGGACTAGCGGGACCAGTGGGAAGCACAGATACGCAGTATTTT. Its translation: CASSTQGLAGPVGSTDTQYF.

The V call is TRBV30, the J call TRBJ1-6; perhaps TRBD1 as D (6 bases). This CDR3 comprises 14 residues. Germline CDR1 reads GTSNPN; CDR2 reads SVGIG (reference sequence). V was clipped by 8 bases and J by 9 bases, with 20 bases between them. CDR3 protein: CATGGGARRSPLHF. Here the CDR3 DNA reads TGTGCCACTGGTGGGGGGGCTCGCCGTTCACCCCTCCACTTT.